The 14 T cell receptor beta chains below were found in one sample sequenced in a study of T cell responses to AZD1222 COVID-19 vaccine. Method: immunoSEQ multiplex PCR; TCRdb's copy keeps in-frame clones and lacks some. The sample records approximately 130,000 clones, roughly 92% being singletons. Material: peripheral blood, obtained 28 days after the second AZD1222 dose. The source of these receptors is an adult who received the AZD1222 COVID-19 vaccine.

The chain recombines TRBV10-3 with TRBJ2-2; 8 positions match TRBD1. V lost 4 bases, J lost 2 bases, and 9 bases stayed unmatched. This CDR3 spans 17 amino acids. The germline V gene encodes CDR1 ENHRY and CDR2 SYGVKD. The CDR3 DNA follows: TGTGCCATCAGTGGAAGAGGGACAGGATCAAACACCGGGGAGCTGTTTTTT. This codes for CAISGRGTGSNTGELFF.

CDR3 sequence: CASSLEGNRGTIYF. DNA of the CDR3: TGTGCCAGCAGTTTAGAAGGGAATAGGGGCACCATATATTTT. The V gene is TRBV28, the J gene TRBJ1-3, with D perhaps TRBD1 (5 bases). Trimming took 2 bases from V and 9 from J, leaving 14 bases between them. The CDR3 runs 14 residues. Germline lookup yields CDR1 MDHEN and CDR2 SYDVKM.

Written as DNA, the CDR3 is TGTGCCAGCAGTTTACAACAGGGGGGGTATAGCAATCAGCCCCAGCATTTT. Residues: CASSLQQGGYSNQPQHF. This chain links TRBV28 with TRBJ1-5; TRBD1 matches 8 bases. The CDR3 runs to 17 residues. The V gene end was trimmed by 2 bases and the J gene end by 0 bases; junction bases not matched to a gene: 6. The germline V gene has CDR1 MDHEN and CDR2 SYDVKM.

CDR3 loop: CSASTETTTSGTNEQFF. CDR3 nucleotide sequence: TGCAGTGCTAGTACTGAGACGACGACTAGCGGGACCAATGAGCAGTTCTTC. The chain recombines TRBV20-1 with TRBJ2-1; 11 nucleotides line up with TRBD2. The CDR3 spans 17 residues. Germline values: CDR1 DFQATT, CDR2 SNEGSKA (reference sequence). V was pared by 3 bases and J by 6 bases, with 13 bases of the junction left unmatched.

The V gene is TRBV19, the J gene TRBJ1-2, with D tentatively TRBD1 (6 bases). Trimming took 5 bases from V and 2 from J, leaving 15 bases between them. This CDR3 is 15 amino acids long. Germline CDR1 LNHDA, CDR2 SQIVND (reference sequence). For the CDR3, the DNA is TGTGCCAGTAGTCCACAGGGATTTCTAAACTATGGCTACACCTTC. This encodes CASSPQGFLNYGYTF.

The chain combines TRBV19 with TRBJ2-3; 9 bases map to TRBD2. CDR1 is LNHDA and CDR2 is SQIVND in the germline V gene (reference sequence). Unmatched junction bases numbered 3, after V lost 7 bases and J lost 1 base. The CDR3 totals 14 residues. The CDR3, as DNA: TGTGCCAGTACCCGACTAGCGGGCACAGATACGCAGTATTTT. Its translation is CASTRLAGTDTQYF.

Here the CDR3 reads CATSDFPLALTYEQYF. DNA of the CDR3: TGTGCCACCAGTGATTTCCCCCTAGCGCTTACCTACGAGCAGTACTTC. The gene calls are TRBV24-1 and TRBJ2-7, with D maybe TRBD2 (6 bases). Germline assignment: CDR1 KGHDR and CDR2 SFDVKD. CDR3 length equals 16 residues. Trimming took 1 base from V and 2 from J, leaving 14 bases between them.

Here the CDR3 reads CASSVEGTGDEQYF. The CDR3 coding sequence is TGTGCCAGCAGCGTAGAAGGGACAGGGGACGAGCAGTACTTC. This chain uses TRBV9 with TRBJ2-7; 10 bases agree with TRBD1. The junction had 2 bases not matched to a gene; V was cut back by 0 bases and J by 5 bases. This CDR3 contains 14 residues. Germline CDR1 reads SGDLS; CDR2 reads YYNGEE.

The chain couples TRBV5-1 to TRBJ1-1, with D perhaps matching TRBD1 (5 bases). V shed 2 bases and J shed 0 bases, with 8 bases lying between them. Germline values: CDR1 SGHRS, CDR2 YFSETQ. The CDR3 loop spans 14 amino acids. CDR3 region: CASSLAGMNTEAFF. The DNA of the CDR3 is TGCGCCAGCAGCTTAGCAGGGATGAACACTGAAGCTTTCTTT.

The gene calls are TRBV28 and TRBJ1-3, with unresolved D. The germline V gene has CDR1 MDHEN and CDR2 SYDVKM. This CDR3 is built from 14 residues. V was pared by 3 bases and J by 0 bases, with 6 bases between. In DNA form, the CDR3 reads TGTGCCAGCAGTTTCGGCAGCTCTGGAAACACCATATATTTT. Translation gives CASSFGSSGNTIYF.

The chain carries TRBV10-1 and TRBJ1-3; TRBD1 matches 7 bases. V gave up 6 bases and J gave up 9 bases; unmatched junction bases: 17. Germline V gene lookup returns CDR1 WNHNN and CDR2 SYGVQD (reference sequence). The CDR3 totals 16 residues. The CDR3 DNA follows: TGCGCCAGCAGCCCCCCCTTGGGGAGGGGGCTGAGCACCATATATTTT. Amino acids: CASSPPLGRGLSTIYF.

Here the CDR3 reads CASSPDWDQPQHF. The CDR3 region has the DNA TGTGCCAGCAGTCCCGATTGGGATCAGCCCCAGCATTTT. This sequence joins TRBV27 and TRBJ1-5, with unresolved D. This CDR3 comprises 13 residues. Germline CDR1 reads MNHEY; CDR2 reads SMNVEV (reference sequence). Trimming removed 5 bases from V and 5 bases from J, with 10 bases in between.

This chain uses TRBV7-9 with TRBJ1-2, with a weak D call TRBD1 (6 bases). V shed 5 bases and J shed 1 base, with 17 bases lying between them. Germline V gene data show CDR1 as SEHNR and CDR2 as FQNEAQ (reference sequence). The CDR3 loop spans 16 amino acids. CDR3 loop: CASSPSDSLLNYGYTF. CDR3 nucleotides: TGTGCCAGCAGCCCATCGGACAGCCTCCTTAACTATGGCTACACCTTC. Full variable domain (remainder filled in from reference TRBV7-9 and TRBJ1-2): DTGVSQNPRHKITKRGQNVTFRCDPISEHNRLYWYRQTLGQGPEFLTYFQNEAQLEKSRLLSDRFSAERPKGSFSTLEIQRTEQGDSAMYLCASSPSDSLLNYGYTFGSGTRLTVV.

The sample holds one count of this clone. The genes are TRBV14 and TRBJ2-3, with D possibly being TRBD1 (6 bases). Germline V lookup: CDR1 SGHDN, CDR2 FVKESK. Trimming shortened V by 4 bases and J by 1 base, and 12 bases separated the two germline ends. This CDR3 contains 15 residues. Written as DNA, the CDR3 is TGTGCCAGCAGCCCGGGGACACCTCGCACAGATACGCAGTATTTT. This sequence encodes CASSPGTPRTDTQYF. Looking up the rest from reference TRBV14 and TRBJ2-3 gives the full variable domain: EAGVTQFPSHSVIEKGQTVTLRCDPISGHDNLYWYRRVMGKEIKFLLHFVKESKQDESGMPNNRFLAERTGGTYSTLKVQPAELEDSGVYFCASSPGTPRTDTQYFGPGTRLTVL.